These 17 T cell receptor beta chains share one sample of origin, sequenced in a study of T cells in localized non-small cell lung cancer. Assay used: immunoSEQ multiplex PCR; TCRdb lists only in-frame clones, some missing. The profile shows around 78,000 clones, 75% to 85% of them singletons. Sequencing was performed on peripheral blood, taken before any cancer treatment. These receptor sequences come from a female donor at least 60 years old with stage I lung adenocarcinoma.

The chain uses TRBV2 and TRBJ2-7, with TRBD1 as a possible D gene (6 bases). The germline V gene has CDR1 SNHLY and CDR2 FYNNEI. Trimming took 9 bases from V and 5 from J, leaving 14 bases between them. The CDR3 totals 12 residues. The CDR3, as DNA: TGTGCCAGTGAGGGGGAAGCCCACGAGCAGTACTTC. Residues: CASEGEAHEQYF.

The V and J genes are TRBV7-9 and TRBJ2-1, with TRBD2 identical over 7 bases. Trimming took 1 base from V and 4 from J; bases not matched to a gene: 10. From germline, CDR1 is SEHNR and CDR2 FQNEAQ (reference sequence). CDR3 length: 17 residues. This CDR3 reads CASSLGIRDYRYNEQFF. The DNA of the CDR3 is TGTGCCAGCAGCTTAGGTATACGGGACTACCGTTACAATGAGCAGTTCTTC. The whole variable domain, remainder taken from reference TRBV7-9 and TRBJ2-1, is DTGVSQNPRHKITKRGQNVTFRCDPISEHNRLYWYRQTLGQGPEFLTYFQNEAQLEKSRLLSDRFSAERPKGSFSTLEIQRTEQGDSAMYLCASSLGIRDYRYNEQFFGPGTRLTVL.

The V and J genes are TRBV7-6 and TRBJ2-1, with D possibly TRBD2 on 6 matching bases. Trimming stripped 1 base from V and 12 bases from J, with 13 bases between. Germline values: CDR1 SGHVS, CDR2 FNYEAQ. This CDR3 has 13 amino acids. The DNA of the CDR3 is TGTGCCAGCAGCTTAGAGGCGGGATATGGGCAGTTCTTC. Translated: CASSLEAGYGQFF.

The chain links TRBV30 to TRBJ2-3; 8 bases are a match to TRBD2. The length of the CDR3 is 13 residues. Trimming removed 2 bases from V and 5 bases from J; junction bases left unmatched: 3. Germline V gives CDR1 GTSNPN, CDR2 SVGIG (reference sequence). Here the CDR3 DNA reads TGTGCCTGGAGTATTAGCGGGGTAGATACGCAGTATTTT. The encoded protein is CAWSISGVDTQYF.

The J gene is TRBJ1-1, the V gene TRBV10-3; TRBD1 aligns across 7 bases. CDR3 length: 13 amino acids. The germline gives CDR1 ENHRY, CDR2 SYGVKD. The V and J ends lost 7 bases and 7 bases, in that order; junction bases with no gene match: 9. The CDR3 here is CAITAGGHGEAFF. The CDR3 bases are TGTGCCATCACCGCAGGGGGGCATGGTGAAGCTTTCTTT.

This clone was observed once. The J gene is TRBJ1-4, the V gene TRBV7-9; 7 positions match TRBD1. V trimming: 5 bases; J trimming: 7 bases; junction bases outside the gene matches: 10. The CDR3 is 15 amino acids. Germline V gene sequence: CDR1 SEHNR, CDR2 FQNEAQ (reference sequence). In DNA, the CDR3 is TGTGCCAGCAGCCAACGGGGACAGCCCACTGAAAAACTGTTTTTT. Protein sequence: CASSQRGQPTEKLFF. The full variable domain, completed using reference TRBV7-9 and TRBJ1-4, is DTGVSQNPRHKITKRGQNVTFRCDPISEHNRLYWYRQTLGQGPEFLTYFQNEAQLEKSRLLSDRFSAERPKGSFSTLEIQRTEQGDSAMYLCASSQRGQPTEKLFFGSGTQLSVL.

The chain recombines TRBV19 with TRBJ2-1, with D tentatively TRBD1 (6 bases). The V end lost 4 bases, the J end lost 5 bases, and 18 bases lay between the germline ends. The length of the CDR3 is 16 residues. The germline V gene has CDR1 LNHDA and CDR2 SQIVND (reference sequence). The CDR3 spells CASSTPTGTSNNEQFF. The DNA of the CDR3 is TGTGCCAGTAGTACACCTACCGGGACAAGTAACAATGAGCAGTTCTTC.

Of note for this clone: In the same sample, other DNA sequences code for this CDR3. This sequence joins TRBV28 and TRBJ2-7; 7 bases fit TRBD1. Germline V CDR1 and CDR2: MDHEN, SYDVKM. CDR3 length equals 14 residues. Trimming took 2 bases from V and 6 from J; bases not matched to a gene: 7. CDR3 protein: CASSLGTVLREQYF. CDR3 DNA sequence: TGTGCCAGCAGTTTAGGGACAGTCCTACGCGAGCAGTACTTC. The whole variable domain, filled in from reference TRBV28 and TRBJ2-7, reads DVKVTQSSRYLVKRTGEKVFLECVQDMDHENMFWYRQDPGLGLRLIYFSYDVKMKEKGDIPEGYSVSREKKERFSLILESASTNQTSMYLCASSLGTVLREQYFGPGTRLTVT.

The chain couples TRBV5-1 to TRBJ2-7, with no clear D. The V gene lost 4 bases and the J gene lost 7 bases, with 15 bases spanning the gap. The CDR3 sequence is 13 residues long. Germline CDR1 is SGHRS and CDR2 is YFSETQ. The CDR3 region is CASSNNAFGEQYF. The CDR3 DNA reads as TGCGCCAGCAGCAATAACGCATTCGGGGAGCAGTACTTC.

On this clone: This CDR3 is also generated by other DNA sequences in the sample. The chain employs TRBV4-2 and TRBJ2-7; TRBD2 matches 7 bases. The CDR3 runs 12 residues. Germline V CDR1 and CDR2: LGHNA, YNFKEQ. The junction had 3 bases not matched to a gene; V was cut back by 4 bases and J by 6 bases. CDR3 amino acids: CASSPLAGEQYF. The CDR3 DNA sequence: TGTGCCAGCAGCCCTTTAGCGGGCGAGCAGTACTTC.

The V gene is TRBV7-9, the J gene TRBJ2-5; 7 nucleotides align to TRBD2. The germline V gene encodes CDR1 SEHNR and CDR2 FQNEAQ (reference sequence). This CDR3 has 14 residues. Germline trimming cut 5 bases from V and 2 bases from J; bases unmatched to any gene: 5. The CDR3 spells CASSPSGEQETQYF. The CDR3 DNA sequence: TGTGCCAGCAGCCCAAGCGGGGAACAAGAGACCCAGTACTTC.

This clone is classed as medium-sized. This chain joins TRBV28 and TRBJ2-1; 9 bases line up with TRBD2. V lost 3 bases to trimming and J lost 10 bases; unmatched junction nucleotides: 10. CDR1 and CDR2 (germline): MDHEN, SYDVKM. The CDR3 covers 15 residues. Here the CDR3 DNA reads TGTGCCAGCAGTTTTGGGGTAGCGGGAGTCGGGGAGCAGTTCTTC. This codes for CASSFGVAGVGEQFF.

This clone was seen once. The CDR3 protein is CASRSGYYGYTF. The CDR3 nucleotides read TGTGCCAGTAGGTCCGGGTACTATGGCTACACCTTC. The chain joins TRBV19 to TRBJ1-2; D not certain. Germline assignment: CDR1 LNHDA and CDR2 SQIVND (reference sequence). V lost 6 bases, J lost 3 bases, and 8 bases lay in between. This CDR3 region has 12 residues.

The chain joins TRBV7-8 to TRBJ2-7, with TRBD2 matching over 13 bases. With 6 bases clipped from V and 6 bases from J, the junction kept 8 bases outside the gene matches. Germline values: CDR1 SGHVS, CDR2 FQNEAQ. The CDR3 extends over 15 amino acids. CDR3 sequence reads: CASSYWTSGSGEQYF. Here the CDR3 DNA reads TGTGCCAGCAGTTACTGGACTAGCGGGAGTGGCGAGCAGTACTTC.

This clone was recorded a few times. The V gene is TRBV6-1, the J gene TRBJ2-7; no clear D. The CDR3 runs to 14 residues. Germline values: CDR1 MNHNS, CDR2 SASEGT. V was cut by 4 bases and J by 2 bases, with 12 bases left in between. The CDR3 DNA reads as TGTGCCAGCAGTGTGGACGGAGTTCCCTACGAGCAGTACTTC. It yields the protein CASSVDGVPYEQYF.

For the CDR3, the DNA is TGTGCCAGCATCTTAAGAGGGGGGGCAGATACGCAGTATTTT. Amino acids: CASILRGGADTQYF. V is TRBV6-1 and J is TRBJ2-3; perhaps TRBD2 as D (7 bases). Germline V gene lookup returns CDR1 MNHNS and CDR2 SASEGT. Trimming took off 7 bases at V and 4 bases at J, with 15 bases between the two ends. The CDR3 contains 14 residues.

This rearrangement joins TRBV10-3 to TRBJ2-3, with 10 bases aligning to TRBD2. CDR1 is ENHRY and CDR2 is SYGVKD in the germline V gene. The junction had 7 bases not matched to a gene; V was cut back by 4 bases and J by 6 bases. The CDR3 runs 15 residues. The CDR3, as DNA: TGTGCCATCAGTGGAACTAGCGGGAAGGTCGATACGCAGTATTTT. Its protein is CAISGTSGKVDTQYF.